There are a few counts of the clone carrying this T cell receptor beta chain. This entry is derived from a study of T cell responses to AZD1222 COVID-19 vaccine. The protocol was immunoSEQ multiplex PCR, while the TCRdb copy is restricted to in-frame clones and leaves out a portion. The repertoire consists of about 35,000 clones, with about nine tenths occurring once and the leading ten covering 8% to 13%. This CDR3 is 13 amino acids long. Trimming stripped 5 bases from V and 1 base from J, with 8 bases between. The origin of this receptor is an adult who received the AZD1222 COVID-19 vaccine. This sample comprised peripheral blood, obtained 28 days after the second AZD1222 dose. J is TRBJ1-1 and V is TRBV12-3 or TRBV12-4; a possible D gene is TRBD1 (6 bases). The CDR3 region has the DNA TGTGCCAGCAGTCCACAGGGGAACACTGAAGCTTTCTTT. This encodes CASSPQGNTEAFF.